This T cell receptor (beta chain) appears in the sequencing data of a study of blood T cell repertoires in COVID-19. Authors' processing steps: How many nucleated cells were present was estimated from reference gene primer amplification. Method: immunoSEQ multiplex PCR; TCRdb's copy keeps in-frame clones and lacks some. From that table come the V and J calls and clone size; the DNA was used to work out D and trimming. The data show some 330,000 clones, approximately 88% seen once. V shed 3 bases, J shed 5 bases, and the junction held 5 bases outside the gene matches. CDR3 length: 14 residues. CDR1 is SQVTM and CDR2 is ANQGSEA in the germline V gene. Participant-given clinical history determined each cohort assignment.

The chain is built from TRBV29-1 and TRBJ2-7; 12 positions match TRBD1. Sequencing used PBMCs or T cells enriched from blood (not recorded which). The receptor was isolated from a man aged 30 to 39 who had recovered from COVID-19. The CDR3 DNA follows: TGCAGCGTTGATGCGGGGACAGGGGGCGACGAGCAGTACTTC. Protein sequence: CSVDAGTGGDEQYF.